The rows below give T cell receptor beta chains drawn from one sample of a study of OX40 agonist ivuxolimab in advanced cancers. Data came from immunoSEQ multiplex PCR; TCRdb stores just in-frame clones and leaves some out. The repertoire holds fewer than 85,000 clones, with 85% to 90% as singletons. The sample consisted of CD4+ or CD8+ T cells sorted from blood, taken in a trial of the OX40 agonist ivuxolimab. The receptors originated from an adult with an advanced solid tumor such as melanoma, head and neck, liver or kidney cancer. The CDR3 runs from the conserved cysteine through the conserved F or W. The D gene is left open where the match is weak. Rows may omit the clone size; those that give it use once, few, many or a size class.

clone_size: -; j_call: TRBJ2-7; d_call: -; v_call: TRBV4-2; cdr3_nt: TGTGCCAGCAGCCAAGACGGCTACGAGCAGTACTTC; cdr3_aa: CASSQDGYEQYF
clone_size: -; j_call: TRBJ1-5; d_call: TRBD1; v_call: TRBV29-1; cdr3_nt: TGCAGCGTAATACCGGGACAGGGGGATCAGCCCCAGCATTTT; cdr3_aa: CSVIPGQGDQPQHF
clone_size: -; j_call: TRBJ2-7; d_call: TRBD2; v_call: TRBV10-3; cdr3_nt: TGTGCCATCAGTGAGACAAGAGCGGGAGAAATTTACGAGCAGTACTTC; cdr3_aa: CAISETRAGEIYEQYF
clone_size: -; j_call: TRBJ2-2; d_call: -; v_call: TRBV7-3; cdr3_nt: TGTGCCAGCAGCCCGAGGAACACCGGGGAGCTGTTTTTT; cdr3_aa: CASSPRNTGELFF
clone_size: -; j_call: TRBJ2-3; d_call: TRBD2; v_call: TRBV2; cdr3_nt: TGTGCCAGCAGTCCCGGACTAGCGGGAGTAGGAGATACGCAGTATTTT; cdr3_aa: CASSPGLAGVGDTQYF
clone_size: -; j_call: TRBJ1-5; d_call: -; v_call: TRBV10-3; cdr3_nt: TGTGCCATCAGTGAGTCGAACAATCAGCCCCAGCATTTT; cdr3_aa: CAISESNNQPQHF
clone_size: -; j_call: TRBJ1-1; d_call: -; v_call: TRBV7-2; cdr3_nt: TGTGCCAGCAGCTTATTTGCAGGGGACACTGAAGCTTTCTTT; cdr3_aa: CASSLFAGDTEAFF
clone_size: -; j_call: TRBJ2-7; d_call: TRBD2; v_call: TRBV5-6; cdr3_nt: TGTGCCAGCAGCCCCGGGACTAGCGGGATCATATACGAGCAGTACTTC; cdr3_aa: CASSPGTSGIIYEQYF
clone_size: -; j_call: TRBJ2-6; d_call: -; v_call: TRBV14; cdr3_nt: TGTGCCAGCAGCCAAAGGGACCGTAACTCTGGGGCCAACGTCCTGACTTTC; cdr3_aa: CASSQRDRNSGANVLTF
clone_size: -; j_call: TRBJ2-1; d_call: TRBD2; v_call: TRBV7-3; cdr3_nt: TGTGCCAGCAGCACCGGACTAGCTCCCTACAATGAGCAGTTCTTC; cdr3_aa: CASSTGLAPYNEQFF
clone_size: -; j_call: TRBJ2-3; d_call: -; v_call: TRBV7-7; cdr3_nt: TGTGCTAGCAGCCGGGACCTCACAGATACGCAGTATTTT; cdr3_aa: CASSRDLTDTQYF
clone_size: -; j_call: TRBJ2-2; d_call: -; v_call: TRBV16; cdr3_nt: TGTGCCAGCAGTATCACGGGGGAGCTGTTTTTT; cdr3_aa: CASSITGELFF
clone_size: -; j_call: TRBJ2-1; d_call: -; v_call: TRBV18; cdr3_nt: TGTGCCAGCTCACCAGCCTCGGGGGGCACTTACAATGAGCAGTTCTTC; cdr3_aa: CASSPASGGTYNEQFF
clone_size: -; j_call: TRBJ2-5; d_call: -; v_call: TRBV7-8; cdr3_nt: TGTGCCAGCAGCTTAGTGGGGGGAGTTTACCAAGAGACCCAGTACTTC; cdr3_aa: CASSLVGGVYQETQYF
clone_size: -; j_call: TRBJ1-2; d_call: -; v_call: TRBV29-1; cdr3_nt: TGCAGCGTTGAATTGGGGGGCGGCTATCGCTACACCTTC; cdr3_aa: CSVELGGGYRYTF
clone_size: -; j_call: TRBJ1-6; d_call: -; v_call: TRBV27; cdr3_nt: TGTGCCAGCACCTTCAGGGTGGAGTCCAAAAATTCACCCCTCCACTTT; cdr3_aa: CASTFRVESKNSPLHF
clone_size: -; j_call: TRBJ2-2; d_call: -; v_call: TRBV4-2; cdr3_nt: TGTGCCAGCAGCACACGGCTAACGGGGGAGCTGTTTTTT; cdr3_aa: CASSTRLTGELFF
clone_size: -; j_call: TRBJ2-3; d_call: TRBD2; v_call: TRBV27; cdr3_nt: TGTGCCAGCAGTTTATCGATTGGACTAGCGGGAAGGTATTTT; cdr3_aa: CASSLSIGLAGRYF
clone_size: -; j_call: TRBJ2-3; d_call: -; v_call: TRBV11-1; cdr3_nt: TGTGCCAGCAGCCGCACAGATACGCAGTATTTT; cdr3_aa: CASSRTDTQYF
clone_size: -; j_call: TRBJ2-7; d_call: -; v_call: TRBV5-6; cdr3_nt: TGTGCCAGCAGCTTGGAGCCCTACGAGCAGTACTTC; cdr3_aa: CASSLEPYEQYF
clone_size: -; j_call: TRBJ1-1; d_call: TRBD1; v_call: TRBV30; cdr3_nt: TGTGCCTGGAGTGTACAGGGGGCGGGCACTGAAGCTTTCTTT; cdr3_aa: CAWSVQGAGTEAFF
clone_size: -; j_call: TRBJ1-5; d_call: -; v_call: TRBV5-1; cdr3_nt: TGCGCCAGCAGCCCTGGACAATTCAATCAGCCCCAGCATTTT; cdr3_aa: CASSPGQFNQPQHF
clone_size: -; j_call: TRBJ2-2; d_call: -; v_call: TRBV7-6; cdr3_nt: TGTGCCAGCAGCTTAGCTGGGCGCGGGGAGCTGTTTTTT; cdr3_aa: CASSLAGRGELFF
clone_size: -; j_call: TRBJ2-1; d_call: TRBD2; v_call: TRBV5-4; cdr3_nt: TGTGCCAGCAGCACCGGACTAGCGGGAGGGGGGGAGCAGTTCTTC; cdr3_aa: CASSTGLAGGGEQFF
clone_size: -; j_call: TRBJ2-1; d_call: -; v_call: TRBV7-6; cdr3_nt: TGTGCCAGCAGCTTAGTTGGGGGAATAGCGACGGGGGATGAGCAGTTCTTC; cdr3_aa: CASSLVGGIATGDEQFF
clone_size: -; j_call: TRBJ1-2; d_call: -; v_call: TRBV19; cdr3_nt: TGTGCCAGTAGTATAGGAGTCCCCGTAAGCTACACCTTC; cdr3_aa: CASSIGVPVSYTF
clone_size: -; j_call: TRBJ2-7; d_call: TRBD1; v_call: TRBV11-3; cdr3_nt: TGTGCCAGCAGCCCTTCCGGGACAGGCTCCTACGAGCAGTACTTC; cdr3_aa: CASSPSGTGSYEQYF
clone_size: -; j_call: TRBJ2-5; d_call: TRBD2; v_call: TRBV4-2; cdr3_nt: TGTGCCAGCAGCCAAGAAAATAGCGGGAGGGCCGGGGAGACCCAGTACTTC; cdr3_aa: CASSQENSGRAGETQYF
clone_size: -; j_call: TRBJ2-7; d_call: TRBD2; v_call: TRBV5-3; cdr3_nt: TGTGCCAGAAGCTCACCTATCATACTAGCGGAGAGCTCCTACGAGCAGTACTTC; cdr3_aa: CARSSPIILAESSYEQYF
clone_size: -; j_call: TRBJ1-3; d_call: TRBD1; v_call: TRBV9; cdr3_nt: TGTGCCAGCAGCCGCAGGGGGCCAGGAAACACCATATATTTT; cdr3_aa: CASSRRGPGNTIYF
clone_size: -; j_call: TRBJ2-5; d_call: -; v_call: TRBV21-1; cdr3_nt: TGTGCCAGCAGCAAAGGGGGGGCACCGCAAGAGACCCAGTACTTC; cdr3_aa: CASSKGGAPQETQYF
clone_size: -; j_call: TRBJ1-2; d_call: -; v_call: TRBV18; cdr3_nt: TGTGCCAGCTCACCACAGAAGGGACCGGGAGGCTACACCTTC; cdr3_aa: CASSPQKGPGGYTF
clone_size: -; j_call: TRBJ1-3; d_call: -; v_call: TRBV5-8; cdr3_nt: TGTGCCAGCAGCTTGGCAGGGTCCAACACCATATATTTT; cdr3_aa: CASSLAGSNTIYF
clone_size: -; j_call: TRBJ1-2; d_call: -; v_call: TRBV7-9; cdr3_nt: TGTGCCAGCAGCCCCTACCCCTATGGCTACACCTTC; cdr3_aa: CASSPYPYGYTF
clone_size: -; j_call: TRBJ1-3; d_call: -; v_call: TRBV10-2; cdr3_nt: TGCGCCAGCGCAGCGGGGGCGGGCACCATATATTTT; cdr3_aa: CASAAGAGTIYF
clone_size: -; j_call: TRBJ2-2; d_call: -; v_call: TRBV7-6; cdr3_nt: TGTGCCAGCAGCTTATGGGGGGTCACCGGGGAGCTGTTTTTT; cdr3_aa: CASSLWGVTGELFF
clone_size: -; j_call: TRBJ2-7; d_call: TRBD1; v_call: TRBV5-4; cdr3_nt: TGTGCCAGCAGCGCCGACAGGGGGCACGAGCAGTACTTC; cdr3_aa: CASSADRGHEQYF
clone_size: -; j_call: TRBJ2-7; d_call: TRBD1; v_call: TRBV4-2; cdr3_nt: TGTGCCAGCAGCCTCACCCAGGGACAGCTTTCCTACGAGCAGTACTTC; cdr3_aa: CASSLTQGQLSYEQYF
clone_size: -; j_call: TRBJ2-5; d_call: -; v_call: TRBV29-1; cdr3_nt: TGCAGCGTTAATCGGGGGTCAGAGACCCAGTACTTC; cdr3_aa: CSVNRGSETQYF
clone_size: few; j_call: TRBJ2-5; d_call: -; v_call: TRBV19; cdr3_nt: TGTGCCAGTAGTAACACACCCCTAGGAGGGGAGACCCAGTACTTC; cdr3_aa: CASSNTPLGGETQYF
clone_size: -; j_call: TRBJ1-2; d_call: -; v_call: TRBV2; cdr3_nt: TGTGCCAGCAGTGAATCGTTCCCCTATGGCTACACCTTC; cdr3_aa: CASSESFPYGYTF
clone_size: few; j_call: TRBJ2-7; d_call: -; v_call: TRBV12-1; cdr3_nt: TGTGCCAGCAGCTTTGCCCTAGCGGGGACCTACGAGCAGTACTTC; cdr3_aa: CASSFALAGTYEQYF
clone_size: once; j_call: TRBJ2-1; d_call: -; v_call: TRBV7-3; cdr3_nt: TGTGCCAGCAGCTTAATCGGAAGCTCCTACAATGAGCAGTTCTTC; cdr3_aa: CASSLIGSSYNEQFF
clone_size: few; j_call: TRBJ2-7; d_call: TRBD2; v_call: TRBV4-2; cdr3_nt: TGTGCCAGCAGCCAAGGGTTAGCGGGAGGAGTCGAGCAGTACTTC; cdr3_aa: CASSQGLAGGVEQYF
clone_size: once; j_call: TRBJ1-2; d_call: -; v_call: TRBV19; cdr3_nt: TGTGCCAGTCGAAATCTCGGAGCTAACTATGGCTACACCTTC; cdr3_aa: CASRNLGANYGYTF
clone_size: -; j_call: TRBJ2-4; d_call: -; v_call: TRBV5-1; cdr3_nt: TGCGCCAGCAGCTTGGGGGTTGGCAAAAACATTCAGTACTTC; cdr3_aa: CASSLGVGKNIQYF
clone_size: -; j_call: TRBJ2-3; d_call: TRBD2; v_call: TRBV6-6; cdr3_nt: TGTGCCAGCACCGGACTAGCGGCGGCGGATACGCAGTATTTT; cdr3_aa: CASTGLAAADTQYF
clone_size: -; j_call: TRBJ2-1; d_call: TRBD2; v_call: TRBV5-4; cdr3_nt: TGTGCCAGCACCCGGGACTACTACAATGAGCAGTTCTTC; cdr3_aa: CASTRDYYNEQFF
clone_size: -; j_call: TRBJ1-1; d_call: TRBD1; v_call: TRBV10-3; cdr3_nt: TGTGCCGCCGGGACAGCTAAGACTGAAGCTTTCTTT; cdr3_aa: CAAGTAKTEAFF
clone_size: -; j_call: TRBJ2-2; d_call: -; v_call: TRBV28; cdr3_nt: TGTGCCAGCAGTCCGCCCCGTGGGAGTACCGGGGAGCTGTTTTTT; cdr3_aa: CASSPPRGSTGELFF
clone_size: -; j_call: TRBJ2-7; d_call: -; v_call: TRBV7-8; cdr3_nt: TGTGCCAGCAGCTTCGACCGCTTCGACTACGAGCAGTACTTC; cdr3_aa: CASSFDRFDYEQYF